This TCR beta chain is drawn from a study of T cell changes during pregnancy in multiple sclerosis. Germline CDR1 WNHNN, CDR2 SYGVQD (reference sequence). This CDR3 has 16 amino acids. Trimming shortened V by 2 bases and J by 3 bases, and 14 bases separated the two germline ends. Produced via immunoSEQ multiplex PCR; TCRdb's table is partial and in-frame only. The data hold 45,000 or so clones, with around 96% observed a single time. The chain joins TRBV10-1 to TRBJ2-1; tentatively, D is TRBD2 (5 bases). This specimen consisted of peripheral blood, obtained in the second trimester of pregnancy. The receptor comes from a female donor with multiple sclerosis, enrolled in a pregnancy study. CDR3 bases: TGCGCCAGCAGTGAGCACCGTGGGAGCGGCTACAATGAGCAGTTCTTC. It encodes CASSEHRGSGYNEQFF.